One and the same sample provided the 3 T cell receptor beta chains below, sequenced in a study of blood T cell repertoires in COVID-19. Method: immunoSEQ multiplex PCR; TCRdb's copy keeps in-frame clones and lacks some. The sample lists about 260,000 clones, more than 80% occurring once. Sequencing was done on a sample of PBMCs or T cells enriched from blood (not recorded which). These receptors all come from a man aged 50-59 years who had been exposed to COVID-19.

This chain links TRBV28 with TRBJ1-3, with TRBD1 identical over 9 bases. The ends lost 6 bases at V and 0 bases at J; junction bases unmatched: 6. Germline V gene data show CDR1 as MDHEN and CDR2 as SYDVKM. CDR3 length equals 16 residues. The CDR3 DNA reads TGTGCCAGCAGATACGGACAGGGGACCTCTGGAAACACCATATATTTT. Translated, it gives CASRYGQGTSGNTIYF. Supplemented by reference TRBV28 and TRBJ1-3, the full variable domain reads DVKVTQSSRYLVKRTGEKVFLECVQDMDHENMFWYRQDPGLGLRLIYFSYDVKMKEKGDIPEGYSVSREKKERFSLILESASTNQTSMYLCASRYGQGTSGNTIYFGEGSWLTVV.

The chain recombines TRBV20-1 with TRBJ1-2; TRBD1 might be the D (6 bases). The CDR3 is 15 amino acids. CDR1 and CDR2 from the germline V gene are DFQATT and SNEGSKA (reference sequence). Trimming removed 6 bases at V and 8 bases at J, with 25 bases between. The CDR3 protein is CSASTGTQTIWGYTF. Here the CDR3 DNA reads TGCAGTGCGAGTACCGGGACACAGACGATATGGGGCTACACCTTC.

The chain recombines TRBV28 with TRBJ1-1, with D perhaps matching TRBD1 (5 bases). Per the germline V gene, CDR1 is MDHEN and CDR2 is SYDVKM. The CDR3 spans 13 residues. V was trimmed by 3 bases and J by 1 base, leaving 6 bases between them. The CDR3: CASSFGGNTEAFF. The CDR3 DNA reads TGTGCCAGCAGTTTCGGGGGGAACACTGAAGCTTTCTTT. Full variable domain (remainder filled in from reference TRBV28 and TRBJ1-1): DVKVTQSSRYLVKRTGEKVFLECVQDMDHENMFWYRQDPGLGLRLIYFSYDVKMKEKGDIPEGYSVSREKKERFSLILESASTNQTSMYLCASSFGGNTEAFFGQGTRLTVV.